The rows below give T cell receptor beta chains drawn from one sample of a study of beta chain features in type 1 diabetes. Produced via immunoSEQ multiplex PCR; TCRdb's table is partial and in-frame only. This table holds hundreds of thousands of clones, 15% found once. Sequencing input: naive CD4+ T cells from blood. Receptors were obtained from a man aged 18 to 30 with type 1 diabetes. CDR3s include the opening cysteine and the closing phenylalanine or tryptophan. D genes are given only for firm matches. A clone size is listed for some rows: how often the clone was seen (once, few, many), or a class if it is expanded.

TGTGCCAGCAGAGAATTGCCGGTACTAGCGGGAGGAGATACGCAGTATTTT,CASRELPVLAGGDTQYF,.,TRBD2,TRBJ2-3,TRBV11-2
TGCGCCAGCAGCCCTACGGGGACTAGCGGGGCGAGCTCCTACGAGCAGTACTTC,CASSPTGTSGASSYEQYF,few,TRBD2,TRBJ2-7,TRBV5-1
TGCGCCAGCAGCAGACAGGGCCAGGGCTACACCTTC,CASSRQGQGYTF,.,TRBD1,TRBJ1-2,TRBV4-1
TGTGCCAGCAGGGGAGGGACTAGCACAGATACGCAGTATTTT,CASRGGTSTDTQYF,few,TRBD2,TRBJ2-3,TRBV9
TGCGCCAGCAGCTTGAGACAGGGTCCCCACGAGCAGTACTTC,CASSLRQGPHEQYF,few,TRBD1,TRBJ2-7,TRBV5-1
TGTGCCAGCAGCCTACACCGACTAGCGGGGATGGGTGAGCAGTTCTTC,CASSLHRLAGMGEQFF,.,TRBD2,TRBJ2-1,TRBV9
TGTGCCAGCAGCTGGACAGGGATCAACTATGGCTACACCTTC,CASSWTGINYGYTF,.,TRBD1,TRBJ1-2,TRBV27
TGCACCAGCAGCCAAGATAGCGGGGGCGGTTCACCCCTCCACTTT,CTSSQDSGGGSPLHF,.,.,TRBJ1-6,TRBV1
TGTGCCAGCAGTTTCAGGAATGAAAAACTGTTTTTT,CASSFRNEKLFF,.,.,TRBJ1-4,TRBV27
TGTGCCAGCAGCGCCGGGGACTACGGTTCGTATCAGCCCCAGCATTTT,CASSAGDYGSYQPQHF,.,.,TRBJ1-5,TRBV7-9
TGTGCCAGCAGTTTCGGGGGTTCCTACAATGAGCAGTTCTTC,CASSFGGSYNEQFF,.,.,TRBJ2-1,TRBV28
TGTGCCAGCAGCTTTATTCCACTTAGCACAGATACGCAGTATTTT,CASSFIPLSTDTQYF,.,.,TRBJ2-3,TRBV11-2
TGTGCCAGCAGCGCCGACCGCGGAGACCCTCTCTCCTACGAGCAGTACTTC,CASSADRGDPLSYEQYF,.,.,TRBJ2-7,TRBV9
TGTGCCATCAGCCGGACAGGGGAAGGGAGCAATCAGCCCCAGCATTTT,CAISRTGEGSNQPQHF,.,TRBD1,TRBJ1-5,TRBV10-3
TGTGCCAGCAGCTCGCCAGGGGGCGTCCCCTACGAGCAGTACTTC,CASSSPGGVPYEQYF,few,TRBD1,TRBJ2-7,TRBV5-4
TGTGCCAGCAGCAGTGCCCTAGCGGGAAGCTCCTACGAGCAGTACTTC,CASSSALAGSSYEQYF,.,TRBD2,TRBJ2-7,TRBV25-1
TGCGCCAGCAGCTTAGTCGGGGGAGGCGAGACCCAGTACTTC,CASSLVGGGETQYF,.,.,TRBJ2-5,TRBV5-1
TGTGCCAGCAGTGGAGGGGACACTGAAGCTTTCTTT,CASSGGDTEAFF,.,.,TRBJ1-1,TRBV27
TGTGCCAGCAGCTTTGGGCAGCAAGAGACCCAGTACTTC,CASSFGQQETQYF,few,.,TRBJ2-5,TRBV5-6
TGTGCCAGCAGCCCAGGATTCTCTGGAAACACCATATATTTT,CASSPGFSGNTIYF,.,.,TRBJ1-3,TRBV7-2
TGTGCCAGCAGTTCAGTGGGGAGTGAAGCTTTCTTT,CASSSVGSEAFF,.,.,TRBJ1-1,TRBV27
TGTGCCAGCAGTGTAACTGGGGACAGGGGACGGACTCAGCCCCAGCATTTT,CASSVTGDRGRTQPQHF,.,TRBD1,TRBJ1-5,TRBV2
TGTGCCAGCAGCTTAGGCCAGAGCAATCAGCCCCAGCATTTT,CASSLGQSNQPQHF,.,.,TRBJ1-5,TRBV7-6
TGTGCCAGCAGTTACTCCCTAGCGGGGAGCTACGAGCAGTACTTC,CASSYSLAGSYEQYF,.,TRBD2,TRBJ2-7,TRBV6-6
TGTGCCAGCCGGCGACAGGGATCTTCCTACGAGCAGTACTTC,CASRRQGSSYEQYF,.,TRBD1,TRBJ2-7,TRBV27
TGCGCCAGCAGCTTGGCCGGGGTAGGGGAGCAGTACTTC,CASSLAGVGEQYF,.,.,TRBJ2-7,TRBV5-1
TGTGCCAGCAGTTACCACATGGGACAGAACTATGGCTACACCTTC,CASSYHMGQNYGYTF,few,TRBD1,TRBJ1-2,TRBV6-5
TGTGCCAGCTCAATTGGGACACCCGATGAGCAGTTCTTC,CASSIGTPDEQFF,few,.,TRBJ2-1,TRBV18
TGTGCCAGCAGGCCAGTACTAGCGGGAAAGTCGGTTGAGCAGTTCTTC,CASRPVLAGKSVEQFF,.,TRBD2,TRBJ2-1,TRBV11-2
TGTGCCAGCAGTTTCGGGCAGGGCTCCTATGGCTACACCTTC,CASSFGQGSYGYTF,.,.,TRBJ1-2,TRBV28
TGTGCCAGCTCACCACCTCAATCGACAGCTAGCTATGGCTACACCTTC,CASSPPQSTASYGYTF,few,.,TRBJ1-2,TRBV18
TGCGCCAGCAGCTTTAGCGGGTTCCCTCCTAATGAGCAGTTCTTC,CASSFSGFPPNEQFF,few,TRBD2,TRBJ2-1,TRBV5-1
TGTGCCAGCAGCCCACCAGGTAGCACAGATACGCAGTATTTT,CASSPPGSTDTQYF,.,.,TRBJ2-3,TRBV9
TGTGCCAGCAGTTTGATAGCGGGGTACAATGAGCAGTTCTTC,CASSLIAGYNEQFF,.,TRBD2,TRBJ2-1,TRBV2
TGTGCCAGCAGCGTAGGGGGACAGGTTCGGGGAAACATTCAGTACTTC,CASSVGGQVRGNIQYF,.,TRBD1,TRBJ2-4,TRBV9
TGTGCCAGCAGCTGGGAGGGGGTCCCATCCTACGAGCAGTACTTC,CASSWEGVPSYEQYF,.,.,TRBJ2-7,TRBV2
TGTGCCAGCAGCTACTCGCGAGAGGATACGCAGTATTTT,CASSYSREDTQYF,few,.,TRBJ2-3,TRBV21-1
TGTGCCAGCAGTCCTAGCACAGATACGCAGTATTTT,CASSPSTDTQYF,.,.,TRBJ2-3,TRBV6-1
TGTGCCAGCAGCTTATCAGCGGGCTCCTACAATGAGCAGTTCTTC,CASSLSAGSYNEQFF,few,.,TRBJ2-1,TRBV7-6
TGTGCCAGCAGCTTAGACGGGACGCAGTATTTT,CASSLDGTQYF,many,.,TRBJ2-3,TRBV11-2
TGTGCCAGCAGCTCCGAACAGGGCTATGGCTACACCTTC,CASSSEQGYGYTF,few,.,TRBJ1-2,TRBV7-9
TGTGCCAGCAGTTGGACTGAGGACTATGGCTACACCTTC,CASSWTEDYGYTF,few,.,TRBJ1-2,TRBV6-6
TGTGCCTGGAGTGAATCAGACTACAATGAGCAGTTCTTC,CAWSESDYNEQFF,few,.,TRBJ2-1,TRBV30
TGCAGTGCCCAAGACAACAGGGGGAAGCATTTT,CSAQDNRGKHF,few,TRBD1,TRBJ2-3,TRBV20-1
TGTGCCAGCAGTGAAGTGGGGAGTAGCAATCAGCCCCAGCATTTT,CASSEVGSSNQPQHF,.,.,TRBJ1-5,TRBV2
TGTGCCTGGAGTGTAGACAGCAACACTGAAGCTTTCTTT,CAWSVDSNTEAFF,.,.,TRBJ1-1,TRBV30
TGTGCCAGCTCACCCGGACTAGCAGATTACAATGAGCAGTTCTTC,CASSPGLADYNEQFF,few,TRBD2,TRBJ2-1,TRBV18
TGCGCCAGCACCCGGGGGGGGACGGCAGATACGCAGTATTTT,CASTRGGTADTQYF,.,TRBD2,TRBJ2-3,TRBV5-1
TGTGCCAGCAGCCGAACAACAGGGTACCAGTACTTC,CASSRTTGYQYF,few,.,TRBJ2-7,TRBV7-9
TGTGCCAGCAGCTTTCTAGGGACAGGGCGGGACGAGCAGTACTTC,CASSFLGTGRDEQYF,.,TRBD1,TRBJ2-7,TRBV7-9
TGTGCCAGCCCCCCCGCTGGGGGCACATCTGAGCAGTTCTTC,CASPPAGGTSEQFF,.,.,TRBJ2-1,TRBV18
TGTGCCAGCAGCACGCAGGGTTACGCTGAAGCTTTCTTT,CASSTQGYAEAFF,few,.,TRBJ1-1,TRBV7-8
TGTGCCAGCAGCTTAGGGGGGCACTATGGCTACACCTTC,CASSLGGHYGYTF,few,.,TRBJ1-2,TRBV7-2
TGTGCCAGCAGATTGGACAGTGGAACGAACACTGAAGCTTTCTTT,CASRLDSGTNTEAFF,.,.,TRBJ1-1,TRBV6-4
TGTGCCAGCAGCAACACCAACTATGGCTACACCTTC,CASSNTNYGYTF,few,.,TRBJ1-2,TRBV28
TGTGCCTGGAGTGGACCGGACAGAAATCAGCCCCAGCATTTT,CAWSGPDRNQPQHF,few,.,TRBJ1-5,TRBV30
TGTGCCAGCAGCTTAGGCAACGGAGACACAGATACGCAGTATTTT,CASSLGNGDTDTQYF,few,.,TRBJ2-3,TRBV7-9
TGTGCCAGCAGCCCGATGGGGGGAAGCTATGGCTACACCTTC,CASSPMGGSYGYTF,.,.,TRBJ1-2,TRBV16
TGTGCCAGCCCGCTATTAGCGGGAGGGACCTACGAGCAGTACTTC,CASPLLAGGTYEQYF,.,TRBD2,TRBJ2-7,TRBV10-3
TGTGCCATCAGGGATGGGACACAGACTGGAAACACCATATATTTT,CAIRDGTQTGNTIYF,few,.,TRBJ1-3,TRBV10-3